These T cell receptor beta chains were read from a single sample in a study of T cells in tuberculosis. The repertoire was sequenced with immunoSEQ multiplex PCR; TCRdb's copy has only in-frame clones and lacks some. The sample carries approximately 88,000 clones, approximately 91% recorded once. The specimen sequenced was CD1b-GMM tetramer-negative cells sorted from PBMCs. The receptor set was obtained from an adult woman with latent tuberculosis. Both conserved end residues are part of each CDR3. Each record gives: clone size, J gene, V gene, D gene, CDR3 protein, CDR3 DNA. D genes are given only for firm matches. Size values are once, few and many counts, or a class for expanded clones, and some rows have none.

clone size: NA
J gene: TRBJ2-2
V gene: TRBV29-1
D gene: TRBD2
CDR3 protein: CSVGGLAGFPGELFF
CDR3 DNA: TGCAGCGTGGGGGGGTTGGCAGGGTTCCCCGGGGAGCTGTTTTTT

clone size: NA
J gene: TRBJ1-1
V gene: TRBV4-2
D gene: TRBD1
CDR3 protein: CASSQEGRGQVNTEAFF
CDR3 DNA: TGTGCCAGCAGCCAAGAGGGTAGGGGACAGGTGAACACTGAAGCTTTCTTT

clone size: NA
J gene: TRBJ2-5
V gene: TRBV5-1
D gene: NA
CDR3 protein: CASSLGLALEETQYF
CDR3 DNA: TGCGCCAGCAGCTTGGGTCTAGCACTCGAAGAGACCCAGTACTTC

clone size: NA
J gene: TRBJ1-2
V gene: TRBV7-9
D gene: TRBD1
CDR3 protein: CASSLVFGTGVDYGYTF
CDR3 DNA: TGTGCCAGCAGCTTAGTCTTTGGGACAGGGGTGGACTATGGCTACACCTTC

clone size: NA
J gene: TRBJ2-2
V gene: TRBV4-1
D gene: NA
CDR3 protein: CASSQLAESPGELFF
CDR3 DNA: TGCGCCAGCAGCCAATTAGCCGAGTCTCCCGGGGAGCTGTTTTTT

clone size: NA
J gene: TRBJ1-4
V gene: TRBV5-1
D gene: NA
CDR3 protein: CASSLNPPGSTNEKLFF
CDR3 DNA: TGCGCCAGCAGCTTGAATCCCCCGGGTTCAACTAATGAAAAACTGTTTTTT

clone size: NA
J gene: TRBJ2-2
V gene: TRBV7-9
D gene: NA
CDR3 protein: CASSLPPVESTNTGELFF
CDR3 DNA: TGTGCCAGCAGCTTACCCCCGGTAGAATCTACGAACACCGGGGAGCTGTTTTTT

clone size: once
J gene: TRBJ2-3
V gene: TRBV5-4
D gene: TRBD1
CDR3 protein: CASSVGQGMSDTQYF
CDR3 DNA: TGTGCCAGCAGCGTCGGACAGGGAATGTCAGATACGCAGTATTTT

clone size: NA
J gene: TRBJ2-2
V gene: TRBV7-3
D gene: NA
CDR3 protein: CASSLMSTGELFF
CDR3 DNA: TGTGCCAGCAGCTTAATGAGTACCGGGGAGCTGTTTTTT

clone size: NA
J gene: TRBJ1-1
V gene: TRBV6-1
D gene: TRBD1
CDR3 protein: CASRDQDRGLARAFF
CDR3 DNA: TGTGCCAGCAGAGACCAAGACAGGGGGCTCGCGAGGGCTTTCTTT

clone size: NA
J gene: TRBJ2-3
V gene: TRBV6-4
D gene: TRBD2
CDR3 protein: CASSEGAGEADTQYF
CDR3 DNA: TGTGCCAGCAGTGAAGGAGCGGGGGAGGCAGATACGCAGTATTTT

clone size: once
J gene: TRBJ2-1
V gene: TRBV5-6
D gene: TRBD1
CDR3 protein: CASAGLRGSITYNEQFF
CDR3 DNA: TGTGCCAGCGCCGGTCTCAGGGGGTCCATTACATACAATGAGCAGTTCTTC

clone size: NA
J gene: TRBJ1-2
V gene: TRBV6-5
D gene: TRBD1
CDR3 protein: CASTGTVSYGYTF
CDR3 DNA: TGTGCCAGCACGGGGACAGTTAGCTATGGCTACACCTTC

clone size: NA
J gene: TRBJ2-1
V gene: TRBV27
D gene: NA
CDR3 protein: CASSSFSYNEQFF
CDR3 DNA: TGTGCCAGCAGTTCATTCTCCTACAATGAGCAGTTCTTC

clone size: NA
J gene: TRBJ1-5
V gene: TRBV28
D gene: NA
CDR3 protein: CASSFGQGRNQPQHF
CDR3 DNA: TGTGCCAGCAGTTTCGGGCAGGGCAGGAATCAGCCCCAGCATTTT

clone size: NA
J gene: TRBJ1-1
V gene: TRBV19
D gene: TRBD1
CDR3 protein: CASRTGGAWTEAFF
CDR3 DNA: TGTGCCAGTAGGACAGGGGGCGCTTGGACTGAAGCTTTCTTT

clone size: few
J gene: TRBJ1-4
V gene: TRBV13
D gene: TRBD1
CDR3 protein: CASSLRRGRDEKLFF
CDR3 DNA: TGTGCCAGCAGCTTAAGAAGGGGGCGCGACGAAAAACTGTTTTTT

clone size: NA
J gene: TRBJ2-5
V gene: TRBV28
D gene: TRBD2
CDR3 protein: CASSLPSSGGALTQYF
CDR3 DNA: TGTGCCAGCAGTTTACCCTCCAGCGGGGGGGCACTGACCCAGTACTTC

clone size: NA
J gene: TRBJ1-4
V gene: TRBV7-6
D gene: NA
CDR3 protein: CASSPGRVYEKLFF
CDR3 DNA: TGTGCCAGCAGCCCCGGCAGGGTGTACGAAAAACTGTTTTTT

clone size: NA
J gene: TRBJ1-1
V gene: TRBV7-7
D gene: NA
CDR3 protein: CASSLVPLNTEAFF
CDR3 DNA: TGTGCTAGCAGCTTAGTCCCCTTGAACACTGAAGCTTTCTTT

clone size: once
J gene: TRBJ2-1
V gene: TRBV13
D gene: TRBD1
CDR3 protein: CASSPPGQGTNNEQFF
CDR3 DNA: TGTGCCAGCAGCCCACCGGGACAGGGAACTAACAATGAGCAGTTCTTC

clone size: NA
J gene: TRBJ1-2
V gene: TRBV2
D gene: NA
CDR3 protein: CASGNRVYGYTF
CDR3 DNA: TGTGCCAGCGGGAACAGGGTCTATGGCTACACCTTC

clone size: NA
J gene: TRBJ2-1
V gene: TRBV27
D gene: TRBD1
CDR3 protein: CASSLSGGRGLVNEQFF
CDR3 DNA: TGTGCCAGCAGTTTATCTGGGGGCAGGGGGTTAGTCAATGAGCAGTTCTTC

clone size: NA
J gene: TRBJ1-2
V gene: TRBV28
D gene: NA
CDR3 protein: CASSLKGDGYTF
CDR3 DNA: TGTGCCAGCAGCCTCAAAGGGGATGGCTACACCTTC

clone size: NA
J gene: TRBJ1-6
V gene: TRBV19
D gene: NA
CDR3 protein: CASSIDSYNSPLHF
CDR3 DNA: TGTGCCAGTAGTATAGACAGCTATAATTCACCCCTCCACTTT

clone size: NA
J gene: TRBJ2-7
V gene: TRBV19
D gene: NA
CDR3 protein: CASSAGRGSYEQYF
CDR3 DNA: TGTGCCAGTAGTGCCGGACGGGGATCCTACGAGCAGTACTTC

clone size: NA
J gene: TRBJ2-1
V gene: TRBV18
D gene: NA
CDR3 protein: CASSMEPVTEQFF
CDR3 DNA: TGTGCCAGCTCAATGGAGCCCGTGACTGAGCAGTTCTTC

clone size: few
J gene: TRBJ2-2
V gene: TRBV7-7
D gene: TRBD2
CDR3 protein: CASSPATSGGGTGELFF
CDR3 DNA: TGTGCTAGCAGCCCAGCCACTAGCGGGGGTGGCACCGGGGAGCTGTTTTTT

clone size: NA
J gene: TRBJ2-7
V gene: TRBV5-1
D gene: TRBD1
CDR3 protein: CASSLSGQVYEQYF
CDR3 DNA: TGCGCCAGCAGCTTGAGCGGACAGGTATACGAGCAGTACTTC

clone size: NA
J gene: TRBJ1-6
V gene: TRBV14
D gene: TRBD1
CDR3 protein: CASSQAGGGLSPLHF
CDR3 DNA: TGTGCCAGCAGCCAAGCAGGGGGTGGTCTTTCACCCCTCCACTTT

clone size: NA
J gene: TRBJ1-2
V gene: TRBV5-1
D gene: TRBD1
CDR3 protein: CASSPTGNYGYTF
CDR3 DNA: TGCGCCAGCAGCCCGACAGGGAACTATGGCTACACCTTC

clone size: NA
J gene: TRBJ2-1
V gene: TRBV21-1
D gene: NA
CDR3 protein: CASSKALSRDRVPCNEQFF
CDR3 DNA: TGTGCCAGCAGCAAAGCGCTATCCCGGGACAGGGTCCCGTGTAATGAGCAGTTCTTC

clone size: once
J gene: TRBJ2-5
V gene: TRBV7-9
D gene: NA
CDR3 protein: CASSLQGGRGLLQETQYF
CDR3 DNA: TGTGCCAGCAGCTTACAAGGCGGCCGAGGACTCCTTCAAGAGACCCAGTACTTC

clone size: NA
J gene: TRBJ2-1
V gene: TRBV27
D gene: TRBD2
CDR3 protein: CASSLTSGGAGSYNEQFF
CDR3 DNA: TGTGCCAGCAGTTTGACTAGCGGGGGGGCCGGATCCTACAATGAGCAGTTCTTC

clone size: NA
J gene: TRBJ2-3
V gene: TRBV6-5
D gene: TRBD2
CDR3 protein: CASSYSGPSTDTQYF
CDR3 DNA: TGTGCCAGCAGTTATAGCGGGCCTAGCACAGATACGCAGTATTTT

clone size: NA
J gene: TRBJ2-1
V gene: TRBV15
D gene: TRBD2
CDR3 protein: CATSELAAGFNEQFF
CDR3 DNA: TGTGCCACCAGCGAGCTAGCGGCAGGCTTCAATGAGCAGTTCTTC

clone size: NA
J gene: TRBJ1-2
V gene: TRBV19
D gene: NA
CDR3 protein: CASTLQGRSDGYTF
CDR3 DNA: TGTGCCAGTACCCTGCAAGGGAGAAGTGATGGCTACACCTTC